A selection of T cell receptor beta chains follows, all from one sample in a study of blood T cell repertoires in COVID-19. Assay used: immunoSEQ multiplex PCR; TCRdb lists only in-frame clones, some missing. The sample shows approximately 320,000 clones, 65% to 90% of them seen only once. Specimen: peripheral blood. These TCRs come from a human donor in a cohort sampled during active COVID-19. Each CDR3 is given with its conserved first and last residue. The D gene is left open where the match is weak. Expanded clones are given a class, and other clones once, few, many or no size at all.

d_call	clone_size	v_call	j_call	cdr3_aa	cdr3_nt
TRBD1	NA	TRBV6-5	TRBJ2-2	CASSSTGEPGELFF	TGTGCCAGCAGTTCAACAGGGGAGCCCGGGGAGCTGTTTTTT
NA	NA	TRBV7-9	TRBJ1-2	CASSSPQENYGYTF	TGTGCCAGCAGCTCCCCCCAGGAAAACTATGGCTACACCTTC
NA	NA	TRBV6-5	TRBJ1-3	CASSYSSSGNTIYF	TGTGCCAGCAGTTACTCGAGCTCTGGAAACACCATATATTTT
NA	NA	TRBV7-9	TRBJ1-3	CASSPSGGAGRAIYF	TGTGCCAGCAGCCCTTCCGGCGGGGCAGGAAGGGCCATATATTTT
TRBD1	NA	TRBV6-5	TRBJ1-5	CASSLYRGSNQPQHF	TGTGCCAGCAGCCTATACAGGGGGAGCAATCAGCCCCAGCATTTT
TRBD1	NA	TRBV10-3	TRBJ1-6	CAISRQGADSPLHF	TGTGCCATCAGCCGACAGGGGGCTGATTCACCCCTCCACTTT
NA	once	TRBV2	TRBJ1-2	CATRRGGNYGYTF	TGTGCCACCCGGCGGGGCGGGAACTATGGCTACACCTTC
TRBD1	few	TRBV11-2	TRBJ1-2	CASSFDREDGYTF	TGTGCCAGCAGCTTCGACAGGGAGGATGGCTACACCTTC
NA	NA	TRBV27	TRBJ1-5	CASSLGGSQPQHF	TGTGCCAGCAGTTTGGGGGGTAGTCAGCCCCAGCATTTT
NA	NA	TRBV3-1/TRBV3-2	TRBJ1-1	CASSNTNRLNTEAFF	TGTGCCAGCAGCAATACTAACAGGTTGAACACTGAAGCTTTCTTT
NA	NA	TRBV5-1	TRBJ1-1	CASSLGGPTEAFF	TGCGCCAGCAGCTTAGGGGGTCCCACTGAAGCTTTCTTT
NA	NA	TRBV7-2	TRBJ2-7	CAILKEAHYEQYF	TGTGCCATTCTGAAGGAGGCTCATTACGAGCAGTACTTC
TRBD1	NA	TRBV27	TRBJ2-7	CASGRTGFTYEQYF	TGTGCCAGCGGGCGGACAGGGTTTACCTACGAGCAGTACTTC
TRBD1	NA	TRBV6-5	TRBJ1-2	CASSYGGTAYGYTF	TGTGCCAGCAGTTACGGGGGGACAGCCTATGGCTACACCTTC
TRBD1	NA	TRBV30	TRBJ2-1	CAWTPGQGISEQFF	TGTGCCTGGACCCCGGGACAGGGGATCAGTGAGCAGTTCTTC
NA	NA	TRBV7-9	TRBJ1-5	CASSPGPENQPQHF	TGTGCCAGCAGCCCGGGTCCGGAGAATCAGCCCCAGCATTTT
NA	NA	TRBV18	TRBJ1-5	CASSNQGSNQPQHF	TGTGCCAGCTCAAATCAGGGTAGCAATCAGCCCCAGCATTTT
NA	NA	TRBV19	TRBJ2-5	CAAGVVETQYF	TGTGCCGCAGGGGTGGTAGAGACCCAGTACTTC
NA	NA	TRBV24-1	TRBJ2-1	CATSRSYYNEQFF	TGTGCCACCAGTCGGTCTTACTACAATGAGCAGTTCTTC
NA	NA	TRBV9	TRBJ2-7	CASPTDYEQYF	TGTGCCAGCCCGACAGATTACGAGCAGTACTTC
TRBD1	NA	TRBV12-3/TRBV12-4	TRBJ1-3	CASRRQGANTIYF	TGTGCCAGCAGGAGACAGGGGGCGAACACCATATATTTT
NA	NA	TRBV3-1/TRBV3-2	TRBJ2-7	CASSQEWAGEQYF	TGTGCCAGCAGCCAAGAATGGGCTGGAGAGCAGTACTTC
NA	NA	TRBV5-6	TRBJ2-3	CASSLGHTQYF	TGTGCCAGCAGCTTGGGGCATACGCAGTATTTT
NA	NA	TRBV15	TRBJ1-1	CATSRDRGEAFF	TGTGCCACCAGCAGAGATCGAGGGGAAGCTTTCTTT
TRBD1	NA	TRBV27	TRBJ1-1	CASSQGDRRNTEAFF	TGTGCCAGCAGTCAAGGGGACAGGAGGAACACTGAAGCTTTCTTT
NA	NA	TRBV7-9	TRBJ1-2	CASSARGGDSGGYTF	TGTGCCAGCAGCGCGCGGGGAGGAGATTCGGGTGGCTACACCTTC
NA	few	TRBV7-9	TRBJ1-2	CASSLGTQGRRGYTF	TGTGCCAGCAGCTTAGGGACACAGGGTCGACGAGGCTACACCTTC
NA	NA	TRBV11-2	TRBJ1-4	CASSLLIFRGDEKLFF	TGTGCCAGCAGCTTACTAATCTTCAGGGGAGATGAAAAACTGTTTTTT
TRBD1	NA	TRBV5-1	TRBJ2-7	CASSPDRGFYEQYF	TGCGCCAGCAGCCCAGACAGGGGGTTCTACGAGCAGTACTTC
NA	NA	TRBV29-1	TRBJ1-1	CSVYVTLNTEAFF	TGCAGCGTTTATGTGACTCTGAACACTGAAGCTTTCTTT
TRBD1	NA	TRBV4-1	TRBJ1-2	CASSQEGRQGAYGYTF	TGCGCCAGCAGCCAAGAAGGGCGACAGGGGGCGTATGGCTACACCTTC
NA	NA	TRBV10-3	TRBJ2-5	CAISDMGAQETQYF	TGTGCCATCAGTGATATGGGGGCCCAAGAGACCCAGTACTTC
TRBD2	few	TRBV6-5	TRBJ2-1	CASTIRLHGGDEQFF	TGTGCCAGCACTATTCGTCTACACGGGGGGGATGAGCAGTTCTTC
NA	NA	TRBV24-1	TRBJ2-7	CATSGGAGEQYF	TGTGCCACCAGTGGGGGCGCGGGGGAGCAGTACTTC
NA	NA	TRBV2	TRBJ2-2	CASTARLVGGELFF	TGTGCCAGCACTGCAAGACTAGTTGGCGGGGAGCTGTTTTTT
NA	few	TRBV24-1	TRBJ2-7	CATSDQGFYEQYF	TGTGCCACCAGTGACCAGGGATTTTACGAGCAGTACTTC
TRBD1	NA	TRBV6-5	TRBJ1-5	CASSGQAIEPQHF	TGTGCCAGCAGCGGACAGGCAATTGAGCCCCAGCATTTT
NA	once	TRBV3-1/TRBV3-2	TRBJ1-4	CASSHAVTAINEKLFF	TGTGCCAGCAGCCACGCTGTGACAGCTATTAATGAAAAACTGTTTTTT
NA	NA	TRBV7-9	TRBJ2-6	CASTPRQSPSGANVLTF	TGTGCCAGCACCCCACGACAGAGCCCCTCTGGGGCCAACGTCCTGACTTTC
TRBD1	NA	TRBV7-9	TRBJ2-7	CASSLDRGISYEQYF	TGTGCCAGCAGCTTGGACAGGGGGATTTCCTACGAGCAGTACTTC
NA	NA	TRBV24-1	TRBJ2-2	CATSGQTRLGELFF	TGTGCCACCAGCGGACAGACTCGTCTCGGGGAGCTGTTTTTT
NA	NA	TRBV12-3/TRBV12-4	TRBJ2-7	CASQIPGQGEQYF	TGTGCCAGTCAGATACCAGGGCAGGGCGAGCAGTACTTC
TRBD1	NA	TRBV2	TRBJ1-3	CASSELGQASGNTIYF	TGTGCCAGCAGCGAGCTAGGACAGGCCTCTGGAAACACCATATATTTT